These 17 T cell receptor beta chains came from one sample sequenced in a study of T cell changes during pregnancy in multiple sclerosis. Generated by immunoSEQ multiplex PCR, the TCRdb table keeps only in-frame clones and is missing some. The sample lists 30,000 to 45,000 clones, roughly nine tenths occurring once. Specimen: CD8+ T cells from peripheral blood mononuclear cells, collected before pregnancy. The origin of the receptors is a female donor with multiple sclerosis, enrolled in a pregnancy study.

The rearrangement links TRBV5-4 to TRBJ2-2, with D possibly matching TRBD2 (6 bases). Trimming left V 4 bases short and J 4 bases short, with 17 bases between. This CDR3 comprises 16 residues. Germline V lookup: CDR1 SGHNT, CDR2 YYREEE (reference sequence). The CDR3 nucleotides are TGTGCCAGCAGCCGGGAGAGGGGCCGTACCACCGGGGAGCTGTTTTTT. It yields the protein CASSRERGRTTGELFF.

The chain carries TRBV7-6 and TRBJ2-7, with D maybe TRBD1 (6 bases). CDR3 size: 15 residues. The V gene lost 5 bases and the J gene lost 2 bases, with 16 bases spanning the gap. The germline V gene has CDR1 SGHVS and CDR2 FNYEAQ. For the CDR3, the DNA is TGTGCCAGCAGCAGATCCGGGACACCGACCTACGAGCAGTACTTC. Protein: CASSRSGTPTYEQYF.

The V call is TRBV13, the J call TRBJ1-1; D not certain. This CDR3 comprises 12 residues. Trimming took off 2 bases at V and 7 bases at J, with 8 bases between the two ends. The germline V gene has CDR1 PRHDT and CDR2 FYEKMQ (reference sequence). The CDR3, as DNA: TGTGCCAGCAGCTTACCGAGGCATGAAGCTTTCTTT. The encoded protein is CASSLPRHEAFF.

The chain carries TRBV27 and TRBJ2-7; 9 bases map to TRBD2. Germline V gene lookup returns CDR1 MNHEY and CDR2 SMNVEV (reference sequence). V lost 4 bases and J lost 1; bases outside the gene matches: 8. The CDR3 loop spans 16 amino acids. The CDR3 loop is CASSYKREDGSYEQYF. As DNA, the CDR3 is TGTGCCAGCAGTTATAAGCGGGAGGATGGGTCCTACGAGCAGTACTTC.

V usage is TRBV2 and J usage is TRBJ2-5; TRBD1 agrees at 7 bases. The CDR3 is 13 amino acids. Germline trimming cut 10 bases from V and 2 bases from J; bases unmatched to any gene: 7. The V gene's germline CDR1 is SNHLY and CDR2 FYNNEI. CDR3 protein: CAIYPGQQETQYF. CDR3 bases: TGTGCCATATACCCGGGACAGCAAGAGACCCAGTACTTC.

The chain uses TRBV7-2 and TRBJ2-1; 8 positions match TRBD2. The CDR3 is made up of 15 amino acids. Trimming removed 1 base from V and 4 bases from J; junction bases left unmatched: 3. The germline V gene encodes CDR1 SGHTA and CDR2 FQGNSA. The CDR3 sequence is CASSLGLAGYNEQFF. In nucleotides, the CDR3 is TGTGCCAGCAGCTTAGGTCTAGCGGGTTACAATGAGCAGTTCTTC.

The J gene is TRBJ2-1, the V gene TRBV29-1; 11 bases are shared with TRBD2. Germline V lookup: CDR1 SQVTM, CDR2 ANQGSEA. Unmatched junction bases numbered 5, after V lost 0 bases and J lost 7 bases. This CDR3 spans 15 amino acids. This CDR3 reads CSVEDPSGRINEQFF. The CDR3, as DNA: TGCAGCGTTGAAGACCCTAGCGGGAGGATAAATGAGCAGTTCTTC.

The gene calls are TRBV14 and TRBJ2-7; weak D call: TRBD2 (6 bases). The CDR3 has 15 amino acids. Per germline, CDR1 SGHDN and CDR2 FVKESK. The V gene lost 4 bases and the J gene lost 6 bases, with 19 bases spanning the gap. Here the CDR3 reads CASSPRGKRYLEQYF. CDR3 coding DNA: TGTGCCAGCAGCCCCCGGGGGAAGCGATATCTCGAGCAGTACTTC.

CDR3 protein: CASSPGQGEGVFGYTF. Here the CDR3 DNA reads TGTGCCAGCAGCCCGGGACAGGGAGAAGGGGTTTTTGGCTACACCTTC. This chain links TRBV14 with TRBJ1-2; TRBD1 agrees at 9 bases. Unmatched junction bases numbered 13, after V lost 4 bases and J lost 7 bases. The CDR3 contains 16 residues. CDR1 SGHDN and CDR2 FVKESK come from the germline V gene.

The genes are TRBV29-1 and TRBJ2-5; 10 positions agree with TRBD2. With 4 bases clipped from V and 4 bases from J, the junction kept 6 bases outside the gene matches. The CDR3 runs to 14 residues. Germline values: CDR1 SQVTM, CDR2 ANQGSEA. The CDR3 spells CSVARLAGTETQYF. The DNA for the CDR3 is TGCAGCGTTGCTCGACTAGCGGGTACAGAGACCCAGTACTTC.

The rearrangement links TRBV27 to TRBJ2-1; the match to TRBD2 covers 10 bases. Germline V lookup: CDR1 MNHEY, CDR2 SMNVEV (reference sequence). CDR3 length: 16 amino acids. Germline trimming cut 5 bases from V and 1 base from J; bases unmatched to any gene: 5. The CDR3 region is CASSTLAGASYNEQFF. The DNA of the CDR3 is TGTGCCAGCAGTACCCTAGCGGGAGCTTCCTACAATGAGCAGTTCTTC.

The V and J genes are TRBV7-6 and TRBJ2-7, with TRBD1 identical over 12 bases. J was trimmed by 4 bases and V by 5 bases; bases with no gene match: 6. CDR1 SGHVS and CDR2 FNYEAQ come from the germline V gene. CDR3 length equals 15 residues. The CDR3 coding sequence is TGTGCCAGCAGCCCCCGGGGACAGGGGGCTTACGAGCAGTACTTC. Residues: CASSPRGQGAYEQYF. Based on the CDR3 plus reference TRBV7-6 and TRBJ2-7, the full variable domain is GAGVSQSPRYKVTKRGQDVALRCDPISGHVSLYWYRQALGQGPEFLTYFNYEAQQDKSGLPNDRFSAERPEGSISTLTIQRTEQRDSAMYRCASSPRGQGAYEQYFGPGTRLTVT.

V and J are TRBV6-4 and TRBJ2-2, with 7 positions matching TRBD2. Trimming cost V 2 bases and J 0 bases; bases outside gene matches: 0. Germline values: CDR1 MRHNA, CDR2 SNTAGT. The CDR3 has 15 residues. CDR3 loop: CASSDGRANTGELFF. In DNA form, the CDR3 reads TGTGCCAGCAGTGACGGGAGGGCGAACACCGGGGAGCTGTTTTTT.

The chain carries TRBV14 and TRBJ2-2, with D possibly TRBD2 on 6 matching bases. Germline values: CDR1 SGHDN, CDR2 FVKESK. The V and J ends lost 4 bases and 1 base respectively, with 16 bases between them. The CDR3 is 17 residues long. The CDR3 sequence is CASSPWIGGGNTGELFF. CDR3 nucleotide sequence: TGTGCCAGCAGCCCCTGGATCGGGGGAGGGAACACCGGGGAGCTGTTTTTT.

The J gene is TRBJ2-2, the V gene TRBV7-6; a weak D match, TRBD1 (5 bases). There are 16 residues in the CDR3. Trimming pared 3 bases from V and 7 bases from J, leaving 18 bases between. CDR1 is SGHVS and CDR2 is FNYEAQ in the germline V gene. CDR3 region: CASSFRLGETVGELFF. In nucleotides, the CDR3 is TGTGCCAGCAGCTTTCGGTTAGGGGAAACGGTCGGGGAGCTGTTTTTT. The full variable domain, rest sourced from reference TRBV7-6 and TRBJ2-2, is GAGVSQSPRYKVTKRGQDVALRCDPISGHVSLYWYRQALGQGPEFLTYFNYEAQQDKSGLPNDRFSAERPEGSISTLTIQRTEQRDSAMYRCASSFRLGETVGELFFGEGSRLTVL.

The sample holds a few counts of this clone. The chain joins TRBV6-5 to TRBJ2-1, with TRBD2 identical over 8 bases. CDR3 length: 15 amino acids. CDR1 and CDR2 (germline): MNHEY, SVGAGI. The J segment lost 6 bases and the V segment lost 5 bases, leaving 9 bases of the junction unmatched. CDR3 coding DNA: TGTGCCAGCAGTCCCGGACTAGCCGAGCTCAATGAGCAGTTCTTC. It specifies CASSPGLAELNEQFF.

The CDR3 sequence: CASSPAIGTSGIRSGEQFF. The CDR3, as DNA: TGTGCCAGCAGCCCGGCCATCGGGACTAGCGGGATTAGGAGCGGTGAGCAGTTCTTC. The chain uses TRBV7-9 and TRBJ2-1; TRBD2 matches 13 bases. CDR1 is SEHNR, CDR2 FQNEAQ, per germline (reference sequence). The CDR3 is 19 residues long. The V segment lost 5 bases and the J segment 9 bases; nucleotides outside the gene matches: 19.